The 24 T cell receptor beta chains below all came from one sample that was sequenced in a study of T cells in Graves' hyperthyroidism and ophthalmopathy. From RNA transcripts, TCR beta CDR3 regions were amplified. The TCR CDR3 first-round RT-PCR relied on the HTBI primer set. TCRdb reanalysed the multiplex PCR reads using MiXCR and keeps one entry per CDR3 protein. This table has approximately 600,000 distinct CDR3 sequences, more than 11% appearing once. Input material: blood. The origin of the receptors is a woman between 25 and 40 years old with Graves' hyperthyroidism that later progressed to Graves' ophthalmopathy.

The chain employs TRBV29-1 and TRBJ2-2; weak D call: TRBD2 (6 bases). The germline gives CDR1 SQVTM, CDR2 ANQGSEA. V was pared by 4 bases and J by 6 bases, with 15 bases between. This CDR3 is 14 amino acids long. CDR3 bases: TGCAGCGTTGGGCGGGACTCAAACTCCGGGGAGCTGTTTTTT. Amino acid sequence: CSVGRDSNSGELFF.

The table lists this clonotype with a few counts. The J gene is TRBJ2-6, the V gene TRBV30; possibly TRBD1 or TRBD2 for D (6 bases each). V was clipped by 0 bases and J by 3 bases, with 21 bases between them. CDR1 is GTSNPN and CDR2 is SVGIG in the germline V gene (reference sequence). This CDR3 is 19 amino acids long. CDR3 residues: CAWSVSPGHGGSGANVLTF. CDR3 sequence (DNA): TGTGCCTGGAGTGTAAGCCCGGGACACGGAGGGAGTGGGGCCAACGTCCTGACTTTC.

This clonotype turned up a few times. The conserved closing phenylalanine or tryptophan is absent in this CDR3, likely reflecting a read error. This sequence joins TRBV18 and TRBJ2-5; D gene ambiguous. The length of the CDR3 is 13 residues. Germline V CDR1 and CDR2: KGHSH, LQKENI. V was trimmed by 4 bases and J by 0 bases, leaving 6 bases between them. CDR3 sequence reads: CASSRTDQETQYS. CDR3 sequence (DNA): TGTGCCAGCTCACGGACGGACCAAGAGACCCAGTACTCC.

Many counts were recorded for this clonotype. CDR3 sequence reads: CASSLAITVGTDSTYEQYF. The CDR3, as DNA: TGTGCCAGCAGCTTGGCCATTACGGTCGGGACGGACTCCACCTACGAGCAGTACTTC. This chain uses TRBV5-8 with TRBJ2-7; the D gene could be TRBD1 or TRBD2 (5 bases each). Between the trimmed V and J ends, which lost 0 bases and 2 bases, there was a span of 24 bases. Germline V lookup: CDR1 SGHTS, CDR2 YDEGEE. The CDR3 extends over 19 amino acids.

The chain has TRBV20-1 and TRBJ2-3, with 10 positions matching TRBD1. This CDR3 contains 15 residues. From germline, CDR1 is DFQATT and CDR2 SNEGSKA (reference sequence). J lost 5 bases, V lost 3 bases, and 8 bases had no gene match. The CDR3 here is CSASTGTGDLDTQYF. CDR3 nucleotide sequence: TGCAGTGCTAGTACCGGGACAGGGGATTTAGATACGCAGTATTTT.

This clonotype has ten or more counts. The V gene is TRBV27, the J gene TRBJ1-2, with D maybe TRBD1 (6 bases). The CDR3 extends over 13 amino acids. The V gene lost 7 bases and the J gene lost 8 bases, with 17 bases spanning the gap. Looked up from germline, CDR1 is MNHEY and CDR2 is SMNVEV (reference sequence). This CDR3 reads CASTRGGSNGYTF. Written as DNA, the CDR3 is TGTGCCAGCACTAGAGGGGGATCTAACGGCTACACCTTC.

This clonotype was seen many times. This rearrangement joins TRBV9 to TRBJ1-6; D is undetermined. The germline V gene encodes CDR1 SGDLS and CDR2 YYNGEE. Trimming took off 0 bases at V and 3 bases at J, with 7 bases between the two ends. CDR3 length: 15 residues. The CDR3: CASSVVGSYNSPLHF. In DNA form, the CDR3 reads TGTGCCAGCAGCGTAGTAGGGAGCTATAATTCACCCCTCCACTTT.

This clonotype was observed at least ten times. The rearrangement uses TRBV6-1 and TRBJ1-5; 7 nucleotides agree with TRBD1. The trim removed 8 bases at V and 6 bases at J, leaving 10 bases unmatched. The CDR3 is 14 amino acids. Germline-derived CDR1 and CDR2 are MNHNS and SASEGT. The CDR3 DNA reads as TGTGCCAGCCACCTTGACAGGGTAGGTCAGCCCCAGCATTTT. This sequence encodes CASHLDRVGQPQHF.

This clonotype was seen ten or more times. The rearrangement joins TRBV2 to TRBJ1-2; D is ambiguous. The CDR3 loop spans 17 amino acids. V lost 6 bases to trimming and J lost 4 bases, with 24 bases between them. Germline assignment: CDR1 SNHLY and CDR2 FYNNEI. The CDR3 bases are TGTGCCAGCAGGGGGTTCTCGGAAACTCGGACCAGCTATGGCTACACCTTC. Residues: CASRGFSETRTSYGYTF.

This clonotype was recorded many times. The chain combines TRBV10-1 with TRBJ1-1, with a possible D match to TRBD1 (6 bases). The CDR3 contains 15 residues. Trimming shortened V by 2 bases and J by 3 bases, and 13 bases separated the two germline ends. CDR1 and CDR2 (germline): WNHNN, SYGVQD (reference sequence). The CDR3 sequence: CASSEPADSYTEAFF. DNA for the CDR3: TGCGCCAGCAGTGAGCCTGCGGACAGTTACACTGAAGCTTTCTTT.

This clonotype was picked up many times. The junction departs from the called germline gene at one end, perhaps through a read error. The chain employs TRBV27 and TRBJ2-7; TRBD1 agrees at 10 bases. Germline loops: CDR1 MNHEY, CDR2 SMNVEV (reference sequence). This CDR3 comprises 15 residues. The CDR3 loop reads CASSLLRDRGSEQYF. CDR3 DNA: TGTGCCAGTAGTTTATTGCGGGACAGGGGAAGCGAGCAGTACTTC.

This clonotype was observed many times. The genes are TRBV6-1 and TRBJ1-2, with a tentative D call TRBD1 (6 bases). Between the trimmed V and J ends, which lost 6 bases and 1 base, there was a span of 12 bases. CDR3 length: 14 residues. Germline CDR1 and CDR2: MNHNS and SASEGT. CDR3 coding DNA: TGTGCCAGCAGCTTGAACAGGGATAACTATGGCTACACCTTC. As protein: CASSLNRDNYGYTF.

This clonotype has at least ten counts. V usage is TRBV12-3 or TRBV12-4 and J usage is TRBJ2-7; D may be TRBD1 (6 bases). The CDR3 sequence is 14 residues long. Deletions cut 4 bases from V and 4 bases from J, with 14 bases between. CDR3 nucleotides: TGTGCCAGCAGTTCTCCCGGGACACCTTACGAGCAGTACTTC. It is translated as CASSSPGTPYEQYF.

This clonotype was found many times. The chain links TRBV10-3 to TRBJ2-3; the D gene could be TRBD1 or TRBD2 (5 bases each). Trimming took 6 bases from V and 2 from J, leaving 18 bases between them. The CDR3 is 16 residues long. Germline lookup yields CDR1 ENHRY and CDR2 SYGVKD. CDR3 sequence reads: CAIRTGTAAITDTQYF. For the CDR3, the DNA is TGTGCCATCAGAACCGGGACGGCTGCGATCACAGATACGCAGTATTTT.

In DNA form, the CDR3 reads TGTGCCAGCAACTACCGACAGCCAGGCCCAGATACGCAGTATTTT. Translation gives CASNYRQPGPDTQYF. The chain links TRBV11-3 to TRBJ2-3, with a tentative D call TRBD1 (5 bases). The CDR3 runs 15 residues. CDR1 is SGHNT and CDR2 is YENEEA in the germline V gene. V gave up 7 bases and J gave up 4 bases, with 18 bases separating them.

At least ten counts were recorded for this clonotype. This chain uses TRBV20-1 with TRBJ2-7, with D possibly TRBD2 on 6 matching bases. Germline V CDR1 and CDR2: DFQATT, SNEGSKA (reference sequence). The CDR3 consists of 15 residues. V was trimmed by 2 bases and J by 6 bases, leaving 20 bases between them. Here the CDR3 reads CSARPTRAGSAEQYF. The CDR3 bases are TGCAGTGCTAGACCAACTAGGGCGGGGTCCGCCGAGCAGTACTTC.

V and J are TRBV27 and TRBJ1-1; D remains unclear. Between the trimmed V and J ends, which lost 7 bases and 0 bases, there was a span of 12 bases. Germline assignment: CDR1 MNHEY and CDR2 SMNVEV (reference sequence). The CDR3 spans 14 residues. The CDR3 region has the DNA TGTGCCAGCACCGCGGGAACTATGAACACTGAAGCTTTCTTT. Its protein product is CASTAGTMNTEAFF.

This clonotype was recorded a few times. J is TRBJ2-7 and V is TRBV5-4; D gene ambiguous. V was shortened by 3 bases and J by 3 bases, with 19 bases between the two germline ends. The CDR3 length is 16 residues. CDR1 is SGHNT and CDR2 is YYREEE in the germline V gene (reference sequence). The CDR3 nucleotides read TGTGCCAGCAGCTCTCTTGGCCTCCCTATTAACTACGAGCAGTACTTC. Amino acid sequence: CASSSLGLPINYEQYF.

This clonotype came up a few times. V gene TRBV12-5 combines with J gene TRBJ1-5, with D maybe TRBD1 (5 bases). V gave up 6 bases and J gave up 2 bases, with 14 bases separating them. Germline V CDR1 and CDR2: LGHNT, FRNRAP. The CDR3 covers 15 residues. The CDR3: CASGSTGTGNQPQHF. The CDR3 DNA is TGTGCTAGTGGCTCAACCGGGACGGGCAATCAGCCCCAGCATTTT.

Regarding this clonotype: A much more abundant neighbour one base away suggests this may be a read error. The chain recombines TRBV12-3 or TRBV12-4 with TRBJ1-1, with a tentative D call TRBD1 (6 bases). This CDR3 comprises 13 residues. V lost 7 bases and J lost 5, with 14 bases in between. The CDR3 DNA follows: TGTGCCAGCACCCCAGGGGAGTGGACTGAAGCTTTCTTT. Its translation: CASTPGEWTEAFF.

This clonotype was observed at least ten times. The chain is built from TRBV6-2 or TRBV6-3 and TRBJ1-3, with D possibly being TRBD1 (5 bases). The V gene lost 2 bases and the J gene lost 0 bases, with 11 bases spanning the gap. CDR3 size: 16 residues. Per germline, CDR1 MNHEY and CDR2 SVGEGT. For the CDR3, the DNA is TGTGCCAGCAGTTACCGAAGACAGAGCTCTGGAAACACCATATATTTT. It is translated as CASSYRRQSSGNTIYF.

The chain carries TRBV4-1 and TRBJ2-5; D may correspond to TRBD1 or TRBD2 (6 bases each). V was trimmed by 4 bases and J by 4 bases, leaving 19 bases between them. This CDR3 is 16 amino acids long. Germline V gene data show CDR1 as MGHRA and CDR2 as YSYEKL. The CDR3 sequence: CASSRGPRGGGETQYF. The CDR3 DNA sequence: TGCGCCAGCAGCCGGGGACCGAGAGGGGGAGGAGAGACCCAGTACTTC.

The chain is built from TRBV29-1 and TRBJ2-7; D remains ambiguous. In germline, CDR1 is SQVTM, CDR2 ANQGSEA. The CDR3 length is 12 residues. V was cut by 4 bases and J by 2 bases, with 9 bases left in between. DNA of the CDR3: TGCAGCGTTGCGGACGGTACCTACGAGCAGTACTTC. Amino acids: CSVADGTYEQYF.

This clonotype was detected many times. CDR3 bases: TGCAGCGCCAGCCGGGACAGAGGTGAAGCTTTCTTT. Its protein is CSASRDRGEAFF. The chain employs TRBV29-1 and TRBJ1-1; 7 positions agree with TRBD1. The CDR3 is made up of 12 amino acids. V trimming: 7 bases; J trimming: 7 bases; junction bases outside the gene matches: 9. The V gene's germline CDR1 is SQVTM and CDR2 ANQGSEA. Full variable domain (remainder filled in from reference TRBV29-1 and TRBJ1-1): SAVISQKPSRDICQRGTSLTIQCQVDSQVTMMFWYRQQPGQSLTLIATANQGSEATYESGFVIDKFPISRPNLTFSTLTVSNMSPEDSSIYLCSASRDRGEAFFGQGTRLTVV.